This passage covers 11 T cell receptor beta chains from one sample sequenced in a study of T cell responses to AZD1222 COVID-19 vaccine (TCRdb year 2021). Library creation used the immunoSEQ multiplex PCR assay. TCRdb obtained this table from immuneACCESS and retained in-frame rearrangements with V and J assigned. These tables miss some clones; where compared with another copy, unresolved V genes account for less than half of the shortfall, and the remainder is unexplained. For this sample the table gives 130,000 to 150,000 clones, of which roughly 92% were detected only once. The top ten constitute approximately 1.7% of the sample. What the time point label conveys for this sample: baseline before first vaccination. The material sequenced was peripheral blood, taken on day 0 of AZD1222 vaccination. The source of these receptors is an adult in good health.

The V and J genes are TRBV6-4 and TRBJ2-5; TRBD2 matches 11 bases. The V and J ends lost 3 bases and 7 bases, in that order; junction bases with no gene match: 7. CDR1 is MRHNA, CDR2 SNTAGT, per germline. This CDR3 has 15 amino acids. CDR3 DNA: TGTGCCAGCAGTGAAAACCCCGGGACTAGCGGGACCCAGTACTTC. Protein sequence: CASSENPGTSGTQYF.

This rearrangement joins TRBV7-9 to TRBJ1-4; 7 positions match TRBD1. Trimming cost V 4 bases and J 8 bases; bases outside gene matches: 10. This CDR3 has 15 residues. CDR1 SEHNR and CDR2 FQNEAQ come from the germline V gene (reference sequence). The chain's CDR3 is CASSSDRASGEKLFF. The CDR3 DNA sequence: TGTGCCAGCAGCTCTGACAGGGCGTCGGGCGAAAAACTGTTTTTT.

The chain is built from TRBV5-6 and TRBJ1-3, with TRBD1 as a possible D gene (5 bases). V was shortened by 4 bases and J by 5 bases, with 10 bases between the two germline ends. The CDR3 is 13 amino acids. Per germline, CDR1 SGHDT and CDR2 YYEEEE. CDR3 protein: CASSRDRRNTIYF. CDR3 nucleotide sequence: TGTGCCAGCAGCCGGGACCGTAGAAACACCATATATTTT.

About this clone itself: Other DNA sequences of this sample code for an identical CDR3. The V gene is TRBV28, the J gene TRBJ2-3, with no clear D. The germline gives CDR1 MDHEN, CDR2 SYDVKM. Deletions cut 6 bases from V and 0 bases from J, with 10 bases between. The CDR3 totals 14 residues. The DNA for the CDR3 is TGTGCCAGCAGCTTCCGGTCTAGCACAGATACGCAGTATTTT. Translated: CASSFRSSTDTQYF.

This clone was recorded only once. This chain's CDR3 is CACDVQGAKKETQYF. The CDR3, as DNA: TGTGCCTGCGACGTCCAGGGGGCAAAAAAGGAGACCCAGTACTTC. This chain uses TRBV30 with TRBJ2-5, with 8 bases matching TRBD1. This CDR3 spans 15 amino acids. The V and J ends lost 6 bases and 5 bases, in that order; junction bases with no gene match: 14. Germline CDR1 reads GTSNPN; CDR2 reads SVGIG (reference sequence).

CDR3 residues: CASSYTGAHEQYF. CDR3 coding DNA: TGTGCCAGCAGCTACACAGGGGCTCACGAGCAGTACTTC. The V and J genes are TRBV5-4 and TRBJ2-7; 7 bases are shared with TRBD1. V shed 3 bases and J 5 bases; nucleotides not matched to a gene: 5. Germline values: CDR1 SGHNT, CDR2 YYREEE (reference sequence). This CDR3 is built from 13 residues.

This rearrangement joins TRBV28 to TRBJ1-6, with TRBD1 matching 8 bases. Trimming removed 2 bases from V and 8 bases from J; junction bases left unmatched: 5. Germline V gene data show CDR1 as MDHEN and CDR2 as SYDVKM. The CDR3 length is 15 residues. DNA for the CDR3: TGTGCCAGCAGTTTAGAGGACAGGGACCATTCACCCCTCCACTTT. Residues: CASSLEDRDHSPLHF.

The rearrangement uses TRBV27 and TRBJ2-5, with 12 positions matching TRBD2. Germline CDR1 MNHEY, CDR2 SMNVEV (reference sequence). This CDR3 has 17 amino acids. V was clipped by 6 bases and J by 5 bases; unmatched bases: 13. Here the CDR3 reads CASRKLAGGTLGETQYF. CDR3 nucleotides: TGTGCCAGCAGAAAACTAGCGGGAGGAACATTGGGGGAGACCCAGTACTTC.

The rearrangement uses TRBV10-3 and TRBJ1-3; 7 positions agree with TRBD1. The CDR3 loop spans 13 amino acids. Germline-derived CDR1 and CDR2 are ENHRY and SYGVKD. Unmatched junction bases numbered 5, after V lost 8 bases and J lost 4 bases. CDR3 protein: CAIGAQGGNTIYF. The CDR3 DNA is TGTGCCATCGGAGCACAGGGGGGAAACACCATATATTTT.

The CDR3 DNA reads as TGTGCCAGCAGTCACCCGGGACTAGCGGGAGGGCCGGCAGATACGCAGTATTTT. Translation gives CASSHPGLAGGPADTQYF. The chain links TRBV6-6 to TRBJ2-3; 16 bases align to TRBD2. With 5 bases clipped from V and 4 bases from J, the junction kept 9 bases outside the gene matches. This CDR3 comprises 18 residues. Per germline, CDR1 MNHNY and CDR2 SVGAGI (reference sequence).

The chain recombines TRBV18 with TRBJ1-2, with TRBD1 matching 11 bases. This CDR3 spans 13 amino acids. V trimming: 6 bases; J trimming: 9 bases; junction bases outside the gene matches: 6. Germline V gene sequence: CDR1 KGHSH, CDR2 LQKENI. The CDR3 DNA is TGTGCCAGCTCCCCCGGGACAGGGGGAAGCTACACCTTC. It is translated as CASSPGTGGSYTF.